This T cell receptor (beta chain) appears in the sequencing data of a study of tissue T cells after allogeneic stem cell transplantation. Germline V gene lookup returns CDR1 LGHNA and CDR2 YSYQKL. Between the trimmed V and J ends, which lost 2 bases and 1 base, there was a span of 5 bases. There are 13 residues in the CDR3. Comments on this clone: Gene and germline names: mouse. From the germline J gene comes the end of the CDR3, since the read stops 1 residue before it. This sample includes further DNA sequences coding for the same CDR3.

The table came from immunoSEQ multiplex PCR; TCRdb's copy has only in-frame clones and leaves some out. The sample yields approximately 45,000 clones, approximately 73% seen once. This TCR derives from a pool of C57BL/6 mice in good health. The chain employs TRBV2 and TRBJ1-2; possibly TRBD1 for D (5 bases). The sample was sorted cells pooled from one or two spleens. This chain's CDR3 is CASSQTGNSDYTF. CDR3 DNA, as far as it was read: TGTGCCAGCAGCCAAACAGGAAACTCCGACTACACC.